This T cell receptor beta chain was obtained from a study of tumor-infiltrating lymphocytes in primary liver carcinoma. Whole-study context: The study included patients who were men and women aged 30 to 69 years. Per sample, productive TCRbeta reads numbered roughly 3.65 to 7.13 million, similar across tissue types.

The study's findings and limits: When set against blood, tumors had a significantly higher top-250-clone fraction (p = 0.039).

From about 20-30 mg of unsorted bulk tissue, DNA and RNA were co-extracted together. Surgical resection was used to treat these primary liver carcinoma patients. Priming with a constant-region primer yielded TCR beta cDNA from 450 to 550 ng total RNA. Three rounds of nested multiplex PCR with slightly modified ARM-PCR produced TCR beta libraries. Both of the initial two PCR rounds ran for about 9 cycles and employed TRBV1-TRBV30 forward primers alongside a C-beta reverse primer. Using its own MiXCR run on the multiplex PCR reads, TCRdb lists one record per CDR3 protein. Seen here are 80,000 to 100,000 distinct CDR3 sequences, 55% to 75% observed once, and the top ten hold about 27%. Details on this clonotype: Its antigen is unidentified. No conserved phenylalanine or tryptophan is present at the end of the CDR3, so a read error is the likely explanation.

Germline V CDR1 and CDR2: SGHAT, FQNNGV. The V gene lost 5 bases and the J gene lost 2 bases, with 16 bases spanning the gap. CDR3 length: 15 residues. The sample comprised tumor-adjacent normal liver tissue. This chain connects TRBV11-2 to TRBJ2-7; possible D gene TRBD1, 6 bases. The TCR was taken from a man aged 35-49 years with primary liver carcinoma and hepatitis B virus infection. The CDR3 here is CASSLVGTLPYEQYL. The CDR3 DNA reads as TGTGCCAGCAGCCTCGTCGGGACACTACCCTACGAGCAGTACCTC.